This record covers a single T cell receptor (beta chain). What it recognizes is unknown. These data originate in a study of shared clonotypes between healthy human individuals. The study separated CD4+ cells into CD45RA+ naive and CD45RA-negative memory subsets. Trimming took off 6 bases at V and 5 bases at J, with 23 bases between the two ends. This CDR3 is 16 amino acids long. Per germline, CDR1 SGHRS and CDR2 YFSETQ. At a deep level, the assay was run. Each cell subset's genomic DNA was divided evenly among several immunoSEQ plates. The repertoire was sequenced with immunoSEQ multiplex PCR; TCRdb's copy has only in-frame clones and lacks some. The sample lists 550,000 to 850,000 clones; roughly 72% were seen once. Study-level results: In contrast to clonotypes shared by all four donors, non-shared clonotypes had lower generation probabilities.

The V and J genes are TRBV5-1 and TRBJ2-5; either TRBD1 or TRBD2 may supply D (7 bases each). The TCR comes from a woman aged 30 to 39 in good health. The sequencing sample was made of memory CD4+ T cells sorted from blood. As to subset: CD45RA-negative fraction. CDR3 region: CASKREGAILSETQYF. In nucleotides, the CDR3 is TGCGCCAGCAAAAGGGAGGGGGCGATATTAAGTGAGACCCAGTACTTC.